Following are 27 T cell receptor beta chains from one sample sequenced in a study of blood T cells in healthy people across ages. Together with a sample-barcoded 5' primer, a J-beta primer mix was included in a second PCR lasting about 6 to 11 cycles. TCRdb re-called the 5' RACE reads with MiXCR, one entry per CDR3 protein. The data contain around 1,700,000 distinct CDR3 sequences, approximately 30% of them singletons. The specimen was blood. These receptors were taken from a woman aged 25-40 years in good health.

This clonotype showed up many times. V gene TRBV7-2 combines with J gene TRBJ2-5; tentative D call: TRBD2 (5 bases). The CDR3 runs to 14 residues. Germline CDR1 SGHTA, CDR2 FQGNSA. Trimming pared 3 bases from V and 5 bases from J, leaving 13 bases between. CDR3 sequence: CASSFSSRGETQYF. In DNA, the CDR3 is TGTGCCAGCAGCTTTTCATCCCGAGGGGAGACCCAGTACTTC.

The sample holds a few counts of this clonotype. V usage is TRBV5-1 and J usage is TRBJ2-1; tentative D call: TRBD2 (6 bases). The CDR3 loop spans 14 amino acids. CDR1 and CDR2 from the germline V gene are SGHRS and YFSETQ. Trimming took off 4 bases at V and 9 bases at J, with 17 bases between the two ends. CDR3 DNA sequence: TGCGCCAGCAGCCCGAGACTAGATGGTGGTGAGCAGTTCTTC. Residues: CASSPRLDGGEQFF.

The chain employs TRBV20-1 and TRBJ2-7, with D possibly being TRBD1 (6 bases). The germline V and J ends were trimmed by 4 bases and 5 bases, with 18 bases remaining between them. The CDR3 runs 14 residues. Germline V gives CDR1 DFQATT, CDR2 SNEGSKA (reference sequence). This CDR3 is CSAIQNREGNEQYF. CDR3 sequence (DNA): TGCAGTGCTATCCAGAACAGGGAAGGGAACGAGCAGTACTTC.

V is TRBV7-2 and J is TRBJ2-4; D remains unclear. CDR1 and CDR2 (germline): SGHTA, FQGNSA. The V end lost 5 bases, the J end lost 13 bases, and 27 bases lay between the germline ends. The CDR3 covers 16 residues. As DNA, the CDR3 is TGTGCCAGCAGCCCACAAGTAGCCGCGGCACTCAATGAGCAGTACTTC. This encodes CASSPQVAAALNEQYF.

In this sample, this clonotype turned up a few times. The chain has TRBV9 and TRBJ2-3; 10 nucleotides line up with TRBD2. V lost 0 bases to trimming and J lost 4 bases; unmatched junction nucleotides: 11. The CDR3 runs to 18 residues. CDR1 is SGDLS, CDR2 YYNGEE, per germline. The CDR3 protein is CASSVDPQRGGLPDTQYF. DNA of the CDR3: TGTGCCAGCAGCGTAGACCCCCAGCGGGGGGGCCTTCCAGATACGCAGTATTTT.

This clonotype appeared a few times. An end of the junction does not agree with germline; a read error may underlie this. CDR3: CSVGHPSENQYF. Written as DNA, the CDR3 is TGCAGCGTCGGACACCCCTCGGAGAACCAGTACTTC. The gene calls are TRBV29-1 and TRBJ2-5; tentative D call: TRBD1 (5 bases). Germline V CDR1 and CDR2: SQVTM, ANQGSEA. The CDR3 runs to 12 residues.

The chain joins TRBV18 to TRBJ1-2; D perhaps matches TRBD1 (5 bases). The germline V and J ends were trimmed by 4 bases and 11 bases, with 23 bases remaining between them. Germline V lookup: CDR1 KGHSH, CDR2 LQKENI. The CDR3 extends over 15 amino acids. CDR3 in amino acids: CASSLLSGTGMRYTF. DNA for the CDR3: TGTGCCAGCTCACTACTATCCGGGACTGGTATGCGGTACACCTTC.

The chain couples TRBV30 to TRBJ1-2; 8 bases map to TRBD1. After removal of 4 bases from V and 6 bases from J, the junction contained 7 bases not matched to a gene. This CDR3 is built from 13 residues. Germline values: CDR1 GTSNPN, CDR2 SVGIG (reference sequence). This CDR3 reads CAWNPPGGDGYTF. The CDR3, as DNA: TGTGCCTGGAACCCTCCAGGGGGCGATGGCTACACCTTC.

Comment on this clonotype: At one of its ends the junction is not consistent with the germline gene, which may arise from a read error. The chain employs TRBV29-1 and TRBJ2-3, with 7 bases that match TRBD2. This CDR3 is 19 amino acids long. Germline assignment: CDR1 SQVTM and CDR2 ANQGSEA. In DNA, the CDR3 is TGCAGCGCTGAAGATCTGTCAGGGAAAAGCGGGACTAGCACAGATACGCAGTATTTT. The encoded protein is CSAEDLSGKSGTSTDTQYF.

Regarding this clonotype: This may arise from a read error, as a much more abundant clone is one base away. The chain links TRBV20-1 to TRBJ2-7; 9 bases align to TRBD1. The ends lost 5 bases at V and 4 bases at J; junction bases unmatched: 12. CDR1 and CDR2 from the germline V gene are DFQATT and SNEGSKA (reference sequence). This CDR3 spans 15 amino acids. Written as DNA, the CDR3 is TGCAGTGCTGGGGATTCGTTGGGACAGGGTTACGAGCAGTACTTC. Protein product: CSAGDSLGQGYEQYF.

The chain uses TRBV27 and TRBJ2-6, with TRBD1 identical over 9 bases. The CDR3 covers 17 residues. Germline trimming cut 8 bases from V and 4 bases from J; bases unmatched to any gene: 12. CDR1 MNHEY and CDR2 SMNVEV come from the germline V gene (reference sequence). The CDR3 is CASSPGQGSKGANVLTF. The CDR3 nucleotides read TGTGCCAGCTCGCCGGGACAGGGCTCGAAGGGGGCCAACGTCCTGACTTTC.

The V gene is TRBV10-3, the J gene TRBJ1-4; weak D call: TRBD1 (6 bases). Looked up from germline, CDR1 is ENHRY and CDR2 is SYGVKD. CDR3 length: 16 residues. Trimming took off 3 bases at V and 1 base at J, with 12 bases between the two ends. The CDR3 protein is CAISDLGRGTNEKLFF. CDR3 nucleotide sequence: TGTGCCATCAGTGACCTAGGCAGGGGAACTAATGAAAAACTGTTTTTT.

The V gene is TRBV20-1, the J gene TRBJ1-6; 7 bases align to TRBD1. Germline V lookup: CDR1 DFQATT, CDR2 SNEGSKA (reference sequence). CDR3 length: 15 residues. The ends lost 7 bases at V and 4 bases at J; junction bases unmatched: 10. The CDR3 bases are TGCAGTGGACATTCAACGGGACAGTATAATTCACCCCTCCACTTT. Translating gives CSGHSTGQYNSPLHF.

In this sample, this clonotype turned up a few times. The chain is built from TRBV5-1 and TRBJ2-6; D is perhaps TRBD2 (5 bases). This CDR3 is built from 19 residues. V was trimmed by 0 bases and J by 0 bases, leaving 16 bases between them. Germline V gives CDR1 SGHRS, CDR2 YFSETQ. As DNA, the CDR3 is TGCGCCAGCAGCTTGGAGAGCGGCGGAGTGATCTCTGGGGCCAACGTCCTGACTTTC. It yields the protein CASSLESGGVISGANVLTF.

This sequence joins TRBV11-2 and TRBJ2-1; the match to TRBD2 covers 7 bases. The germline V gene encodes CDR1 SGHAT and CDR2 FQNNGV. Unmatched junction bases numbered 17, after V lost 5 bases and J lost 10 bases. The CDR3 consists of 16 residues. The CDR3 region has the DNA TGTGCCAGCAGCACCGGCCCCGGGACTACCTCTTGGGAGCAGTTCTTC. Its protein is CASSTGPGTTSWEQFF.

This clonotype turned up a few times. This chain joins TRBV18 and TRBJ2-1; D might be TRBD1 (5 bases). Trimming cost V 5 bases and J 5 bases, with 16 bases left between them. Germline assignment: CDR1 KGHSH and CDR2 LQKENI. The CDR3 length is 15 residues. CDR3 protein: CASSAGHGLNNEQFF. The CDR3 region has the DNA TGTGCCAGCTCAGCCGGACATGGGCTGAACAATGAGCAGTTCTTC.

The rearrangement uses TRBV3-1 and TRBJ2-1, with D tentatively TRBD1 or TRBD2 (5 bases each). Trimming took off 0 bases at V and 9 bases at J, with 15 bases between the two ends. The length of the CDR3 is 15 residues. Germline values: CDR1 LGHDT, CDR2 YNNKEL (reference sequence). The CDR3 bases are TGTGCCAGCAGCCAAGAAGGCGGCAGGGACGGTGAGCAGTTCTTC. This codes for CASSQEGGRDGEQFF.

This rearrangement joins TRBV3-1 to TRBJ2-2, with unresolved D. The V end was cut by 9 bases, the J end by 7 bases, with 12 bases between. CDR1 and CDR2 from the germline V gene are LGHDT and YNNKEL (reference sequence). CDR3 size: 12 residues. CDR3 in DNA: TGTGCCAGTGAAGTCGGCGGCGGGGAGCTGTTTTTT. Amino acids: CASEVGGGELFF.

This clonotype was counted only a few times. The rearrangement links TRBV6-1 to TRBJ2-3; D is unresolved. The CDR3 extends over 14 amino acids. V was trimmed by 3 bases and J by 4 bases, leaving 11 bases between them. CDR1 is MNHNS and CDR2 is SASEGT in the germline V gene. The DNA for the CDR3 is TGTGCCAGCAGTGACCTCCTAGGGTCAGATACGCAGTATTTT. It codes for CASSDLLGSDTQYF.

The chain is built from TRBV10-3 and TRBJ2-1, with 14 bases fitting TRBD2. The CDR3 is made up of 17 amino acids. Germline V lookup: CDR1 ENHRY, CDR2 SYGVKD. V shed 0 bases, J shed 9 bases, and the junction held 7 bases outside the gene matches. CDR3 region: CAISESPGTSGSVEQFF. For the CDR3, the DNA is TGTGCCATCAGTGAGTCGCCCGGGACTAGCGGGAGTGTTGAGCAGTTCTTC.

This clonotype was seen at least ten times. This rearrangement joins TRBV6-5 to TRBJ2-7, with 7 bases that match TRBD1. The V segment lost 6 bases and the J segment 4 bases; nucleotides outside the gene matches: 12. The CDR3 runs 15 residues. CDR1 is MNHEY, CDR2 SVGAGI, per germline. The CDR3 loop is CASRSVPGGVYEQYF. As DNA, the CDR3 is TGTGCCAGCAGGAGCGTCCCAGGGGGAGTTTACGAGCAGTACTTC.

This rearrangement joins TRBV14 to TRBJ1-1; D unclear. This CDR3 is built from 13 residues. Germline CDR1 SGHDN, CDR2 FVKESK. Trimming took off 2 bases at V and 3 bases at J, with 7 bases between the two ends. The CDR3 coding sequence is TGTGCCAGCAGCCAACAACCCTACACTGAAGCTTTCTTT. It translates to CASSQQPYTEAFF.

The rearrangement links TRBV20-1 to TRBJ1-6; 9 bases are a match to TRBD1. The V and J ends lost 0 bases and 5 bases, in that order; junction bases with no gene match: 5. In germline, CDR1 is DFQATT, CDR2 SNEGSKA (reference sequence). This CDR3 comprises 16 residues. CDR3 nucleotide sequence: TGCAGTGCTAGAGATGTGGACAGGGGAAATAATTCACCCCTCCACTTT. Translation: CSARDVDRGNNSPLHF.

Points on this clonotype: At one end, the junction sequence differs from germline, possibly due to a read error. The V and J genes are TRBV12-3 or TRBV12-4 and TRBJ2-3; possible D gene TRBD2, 7 bases. CDR3 length: 16 amino acids. The CDR3 DNA is TGTGCCAGCAGTCCCCAAGCGGGACAAAGCACAGATGCGCAGTATTTT. Protein: CASSPQAGQSTDAQYF.

The chain couples TRBV28 to TRBJ1-5; no firm D call. CDR3 length: 15 residues. Germline V gives CDR1 MDHEN, CDR2 SYDVKM. Between the trimmed V and J ends, which lost 4 bases and 4 bases, there was a span of 14 bases. The CDR3, as DNA: TGTGCCAGCAGTTCAGCGCGACGGTTAAATCAGCCCCAGCATTTT. This codes for CASSSARRLNQPQHF.

Points on this clonotype: At one boundary the junction diverges from the germline segment, which might be a read error. The chain has TRBV12-3 or TRBV12-4 and TRBJ2-5, with unresolved D. TRBJ2-7 matches the DNA end more closely, so the J call is doubtful. This CDR3 is built from 13 residues. The CDR3: CASGVRSSHEQYF. In DNA form, the CDR3 reads TGTGCCAGCGGCGTTAGGAGCTCCCACGAGCAGTACTTC.

Note on this clonotype: A clone one base away is much larger, so this may be a read error. This CDR3 is CSVEWRGAPQETQFF. The CDR3 bases are TGCAGCGTTGAATGGCGGGGGGCGCCCCAAGAGACCCAGTTCTTC. The chain has TRBV29-1 and TRBJ2-1; TRBD2 aligns across 8 bases. Germline CDR1 and CDR2: SQVTM and ANQGSEA. The CDR3 runs to 15 residues. The trim removed 2 bases at V and 13 bases at J, leaving 16 bases unmatched.